This T cell receptor (beta chain) was identified in a study of T cell changes during pregnancy in multiple sclerosis. Repertoires were generated with immunoSEQ multiplex PCR, while TCRdb's copy carries only in-frame clones and drops some. Here the sample spans 38,000 or so clones, 85% to 95% being singletons. The germline gives CDR1 KGHSH, CDR2 LQKENI. The CDR3 length is 22 residues. V dropped 1 base and J dropped 2 bases, with 30 bases sitting between them. This specimen consisted of CD4+ T cells from peripheral blood mononuclear cells, obtained in the second trimester of pregnancy. V usage is TRBV18 and J usage is TRBJ2-1, with D possibly matching TRBD1 (5 bases). This sequence was found in a female donor with multiple sclerosis, enrolled in a pregnancy study. CDR3 amino acids: CASSPLPLQEKGMVRAYNEQFF. The CDR3 DNA reads TGTGCCAGCTCACCACTCCCGCTACAGGAAAAAGGAATGGTAAGGGCCTACAATGAGCAGTTCTTC.